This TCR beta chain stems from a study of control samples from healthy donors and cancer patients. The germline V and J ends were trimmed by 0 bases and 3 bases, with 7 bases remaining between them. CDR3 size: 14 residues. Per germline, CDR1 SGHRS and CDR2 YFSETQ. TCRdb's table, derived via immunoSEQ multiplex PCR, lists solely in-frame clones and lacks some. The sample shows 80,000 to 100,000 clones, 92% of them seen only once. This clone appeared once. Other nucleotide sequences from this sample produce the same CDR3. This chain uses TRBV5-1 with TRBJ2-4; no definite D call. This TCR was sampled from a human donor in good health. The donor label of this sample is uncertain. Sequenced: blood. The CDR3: CASSLGGGKNIQYF. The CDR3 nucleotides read TGCGCCAGCAGCTTGGGGGGTGGCAAAAACATTCAGTACTTC.